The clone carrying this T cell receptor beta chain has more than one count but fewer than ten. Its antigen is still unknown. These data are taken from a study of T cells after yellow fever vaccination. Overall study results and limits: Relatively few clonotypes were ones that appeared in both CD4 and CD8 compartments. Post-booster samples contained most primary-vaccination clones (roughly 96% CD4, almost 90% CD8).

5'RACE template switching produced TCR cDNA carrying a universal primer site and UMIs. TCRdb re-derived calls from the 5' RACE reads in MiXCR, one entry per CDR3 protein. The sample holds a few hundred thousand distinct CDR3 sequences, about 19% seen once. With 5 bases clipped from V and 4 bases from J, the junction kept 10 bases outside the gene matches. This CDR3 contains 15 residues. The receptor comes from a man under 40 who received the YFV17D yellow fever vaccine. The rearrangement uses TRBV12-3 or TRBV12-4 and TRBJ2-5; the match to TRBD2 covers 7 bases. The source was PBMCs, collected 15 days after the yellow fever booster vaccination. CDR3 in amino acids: CASSRGEGLGETQYF. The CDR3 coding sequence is TGTGCCAGCAGTCGTGGGGAGGGTTTAGGAGAGACCCAGTACTTC.